The 16 T cell receptor beta chains below all came from one sample that was sequenced in a study of OX40 agonist ivuxolimab in advanced cancers. The repertoire was sequenced with immunoSEQ multiplex PCR; TCRdb's copy has only in-frame clones and lacks some. The data contain 55,000 to 80,000 clones, about 91% of them seen just once; the ten biggest clones take up more than 10%. The sample in question was CD4+ or CD8+ T cells sorted from blood, obtained in a trial of the OX40 agonist ivuxolimab. Receptors originate from an adult with an advanced solid tumor such as melanoma, head and neck, liver or kidney cancer.

The chain carries TRBV19 and TRBJ2-7; 9 nucleotides agree with TRBD2. This CDR3 comprises 16 residues. Germline trimming cut 3 bases from V and 2 bases from J; bases unmatched to any gene: 8. CDR1 and CDR2 (germline): LNHDA, SQIVND (reference sequence). As DNA, the CDR3 is TGTGCCAGTAGTATGTCTAGCGGGACCCTCCCCTACGAGCAGTACTTC. Amino acid sequence: CASSMSSGTLPYEQYF.

The rearrangement links TRBV7-2 to TRBJ1-2; D is possibly TRBD1 (5 bases). This CDR3 comprises 14 residues. Per the germline V gene, CDR1 is SGHTA and CDR2 is FQGNSA. The germline V and J ends were trimmed by 1 base and 3 bases, with 9 bases remaining between them. This CDR3 reads CASSLGDGYYGYTF. The CDR3, as DNA: TGTGCCAGCAGCTTAGGGGACGGATACTATGGCTACACCTTC.

The chain uses TRBV18 and TRBJ2-1, with 9 bases identical to TRBD1. The trim removed 2 bases at V and 8 bases at J, leaving 16 bases unmatched. There are 18 residues in the CDR3. Germline CDR1 reads KGHSH; CDR2 reads LQKENI. Here the CDR3 DNA reads TGTGCCAGCTCACCAAAAGAAAGGACAGGGGAGTCTACATATGAGCAGTTCTTC. This translates into CASSPKERTGESTYEQFF.

The chain uses TRBV7-9 and TRBJ1-2; D uncertain. CDR1 is SEHNR, CDR2 FQNEAQ, per germline (reference sequence). This CDR3 contains 12 residues. Trimming removed 3 bases at V and 10 bases at J, with 12 bases between. The CDR3 nucleotides are TGTGCCAGCAGCTTGGGTCAGACCATCTACACCTTC. It translates to CASSLGQTIYTF.

The J gene is TRBJ2-7, the V gene TRBV6-6; maybe TRBD2 (5 bases). The V end was cut by 0 bases, the J end by 2 bases, with 5 bases between. Germline CDR1 reads MNHNY; CDR2 reads SVGAGI (reference sequence). The CDR3 extends over 13 amino acids. The CDR3 sequence is CASSYSEAYEQYF. CDR3 sequence (DNA): TGTGCCAGCAGTTACTCGGAGGCCTACGAGCAGTACTTC.

The J gene is TRBJ2-5, the V gene TRBV7-9; tentatively, D is TRBD1 (6 bases). The CDR3 contains 15 residues. The V and J ends lost 6 bases and 7 bases respectively, with 21 bases between them. Germline CDR1 is SEHNR and CDR2 is FQNEAQ (reference sequence). Here the CDR3 DNA reads TGTGCCAGCAGTCTCCGGACAGACGAGTTGGGGACCCAGTACTTC. Its protein product is CASSLRTDELGTQYF.

The genes are TRBV7-8 and TRBJ1-2; a weak D match, TRBD1 (6 bases). CDR1 is SGHVS and CDR2 is FQNEAQ in the germline V gene. This CDR3 is built from 14 residues. Trimming shortened V by 3 bases and J by 5 bases, and 13 bases separated the two germline ends. The CDR3 protein is CASSFPGEVYGYTF. The DNA for the CDR3 is TGTGCCAGCAGCTTCCCAGGGGAGGTGTATGGCTACACCTTC.

This chain links TRBV27 with TRBJ2-7; D gene uncertain. This CDR3 is 14 amino acids long. Looked up from germline, CDR1 is MNHEY and CDR2 is SMNVEV (reference sequence). The ends were cut back, 0 bases at V and 2 bases at J, with 8 bases in the middle. The CDR3: CASSLSGLAYEQYF. DNA for the CDR3: TGTGCCAGCAGTTTATCTGGGCTAGCCTACGAGCAGTACTTC.

The chain links TRBV14 to TRBJ2-7; D is uncertain. The germline gives CDR1 SGHDN, CDR2 FVKESK. CDR3 size: 11 residues. Deletions cut 1 base from V and 7 bases from J, with 5 bases between. This CDR3 is CASSQAQEQYF. The DNA of the CDR3 is TGTGCCAGCAGCCAAGCTCAAGAGCAGTACTTC.

V gene TRBV6-5 combines with J gene TRBJ1-1, with a weak D call TRBD1 (5 bases). Germline V gene sequence: CDR1 MNHEY, CDR2 SVGAGI. V lost 1 base to trimming and J lost 2 bases, with 8 bases between them. The CDR3 runs 14 residues. The CDR3, as DNA: TGTGCCAGCAGTTACTGGGGGTCTAACACTGAAGCTTTCTTT. This gives the protein CASSYWGSNTEAFF.

The gene calls are TRBV28 and TRBJ1-1, with D tentatively TRBD1 (6 bases). The CDR3 is 14 amino acids. CDR1 is MDHEN and CDR2 is SYDVKM in the germline V gene. V was pared by 5 bases and J by 3 bases, with 13 bases between. CDR3 nucleotides: TGTGCCAGCAGTCCCAGACAGGCCCACACTGAAGCTTTCTTT. Translated, it gives CASSPRQAHTEAFF.

The chain is built from TRBV11-3 and TRBJ2-7, with 14 positions matching TRBD2. Unmatched junction bases numbered 6, after V lost 5 bases and J lost 0 bases. Germline loops: CDR1 SGHNT, CDR2 YENEEA. The CDR3 has 17 residues. The CDR3 is CASSPGTSGGLSYEQYF. The CDR3 region has the DNA TGTGCCAGCAGCCCCGGGACTAGCGGGGGACTCTCCTACGAGCAGTACTTC.

The rearrangement uses TRBV29-1 and TRBJ2-5; 10 bases are shared with TRBD2. Germline lookup yields CDR1 SQVTM and CDR2 ANQGSEA. The CDR3 runs 16 residues. V lost 6 bases to trimming and J lost 3 bases; unmatched junction nucleotides: 13. The CDR3 here is CSVVGLAGAIKETQYF. Written as DNA, the CDR3 is TGCAGCGTCGTTGGTCTAGCGGGGGCAATTAAAGAGACCCAGTACTTC.

Ten or more counts support this clone. Different DNA sequences within this sample yield the same CDR3. The V gene is TRBV7-9, the J gene TRBJ1-5; D is unresolved. This CDR3 comprises 12 residues. Germline lookup yields CDR1 SEHNR and CDR2 FQNEAQ (reference sequence). Deletions cut 1 base from V and 6 bases from J, with 4 bases between. This CDR3 is CASSLGSQPQHF. CDR3 nucleotide sequence: TGTGCCAGCAGCTTAGGGTCTCAGCCCCAGCATTTT.

The rearrangement uses TRBV7-8 and TRBJ2-3; 7 positions agree with TRBD2. With V trimmed by 2 bases and J by 2 bases, 7 bases remained unmatched. CDR1 and CDR2 from the germline V gene are SGHVS and FQNEAQ. The CDR3 length is 16 residues. The CDR3 coding sequence is TGTGCCAGCAGCTTAATGGCTAGCGGATACACAGATACGCAGTATTTT. Amino acids: CASSLMASGYTDTQYF.

This clone showed up just once. At one end the junction does not follow the germline gene, possibly because of a read error. The J gene is TRBJ1-2, the V gene TRBV19; D perhaps matches TRBD1 (5 bases). Looked up from germline, CDR1 is LNHDA and CDR2 is SQIVND (reference sequence). There are 13 residues in the CDR3. The CDR3 coding sequence is TGTGCCAGTAGTATAGATCTATCGGCAGGGAACGCCTTC. Protein sequence: CASSIDLSAGNAF. Using reference TRBV19 and TRBJ1-2 for the parts outside the CDR3, the full variable domain is DGGITQSPKYLFRKEGQNVTLSCEQNLNHDAMYWYRQDPGQGLRLIYYSQIVNDFQKGDIAEGYSVSREKKESFPLTVTSAQKNPTAFYLCASSIDLSAGNAFGSGTRLTVV.